Listed below are T cell receptor beta chains from one sample, sequenced in a study of neoadjuvant nivolumab and ipilimumab in lung cancer. Using immunoSEQ multiplex PCR, the repertoire was profiled, and TCRdb retains in-frame clones only, with some absent. The sample has 30,000 to 35,000 clones; roughly nine tenths are singletons. The sample consisted of peripheral blood, taken after neoadjuvant nivolumab, alone or with ipilimumab, at or shortly before surgery. These receptors originate from an adult with non-small cell lung cancer. CDR3s include the opening cysteine and the closing phenylalanine or tryptophan. Each record gives: CDR3 DNA, CDR3 protein, V gene, J gene, clone size, D gene. A D gene is named only where the DNA matches it firmly. Some rows have no size entry. The others give once, few or many, or a class for an expanded clone.

DNA: TGTGCCAGCAGAATGGAAACCTACTACGAGCAGTACTTC; CDR3: CASRMETYYEQYF; V: TRBV6-1; J: TRBJ2-7; size: NA; D: NA
DNA: TGTGCCACCAGCGGCGGACAGGCCTTTAATCAGCCCCAGCATTTT; CDR3: CATSGGQAFNQPQHF; V: TRBV15; J: TRBJ1-5; size: NA; D: TRBD1
DNA: TGCGCCAGCAGCTTACGGGTCCAAGAGACCCAGTACTTC; CDR3: CASSLRVQETQYF; V: TRBV5-1; J: TRBJ2-5; size: NA; D: NA
DNA: TGTGCCAGCAGTGCTCTAGGGAGGGATGGCTACACCTTC; CDR3: CASSALGRDGYTF; V: TRBV25-1; J: TRBJ1-2; size: NA; D: NA
DNA: TGTGCCATCAGTGTTGGGACAGTTAACACCGGGGAGCTGTTTTTT; CDR3: CAISVGTVNTGELFF; V: TRBV10-3; J: TRBJ2-2; size: NA; D: TRBD1
DNA: TGTGCCATCAGCTTCGGGACAGAGCAAGAGACCCAGTACTTC; CDR3: CAISFGTEQETQYF; V: TRBV10-3; J: TRBJ2-5; size: NA; D: TRBD1
DNA: TGTGCCAGCAGCTTACCCCTGGGACAGACGAACACTGAAGCTTTCTTT; CDR3: CASSLPLGQTNTEAFF; V: TRBV7-9; J: TRBJ1-1; size: NA; D: TRBD1
DNA: TGTGCCAGCAGCTTAGTTGTAGGGCCCGAGCAGTACTTC; CDR3: CASSLVVGPEQYF; V: TRBV7-6; J: TRBJ2-7; size: NA; D: NA
DNA: TGTGCCAGCAGCTCCTACGGCGCAACTAATGAAAAACTGTTTTTT; CDR3: CASSSYGATNEKLFF; V: TRBV5-4; J: TRBJ1-4; size: NA; D: NA
DNA: TGTGCCAGCAGCTCAGGGAGGGGGACTGAAGCTTTCTTT; CDR3: CASSSGRGTEAFF; V: TRBV11-2; J: TRBJ1-1; size: NA; D: NA
DNA: TGTGCCAGCAGCTTTTGGCCCGGGACGGCCGGAAACACCATATATTTT; CDR3: CASSFWPGTAGNTIYF; V: TRBV5-5; J: TRBJ1-3; size: NA; D: NA
DNA: TGCGCCAGCAGCCGCTCTAGGATCATGAACACTGAAGCTTTCTTT; CDR3: CASSRSRIMNTEAFF; V: TRBV4-1; J: TRBJ1-1; size: few; D: NA
DNA: TGTGCCAGCTCCCGTTTAGACAAAGCCTCCTACGAGCAGTACTTC; CDR3: CASSRLDKASYEQYF; V: TRBV18; J: TRBJ2-7; size: NA; D: NA
DNA: TGTGCCAGCAGCCTCCATAGCGGGGGGCTAAACCGGGATACGCAGTATTTT; CDR3: CASSLHSGGLNRDTQYF; V: TRBV7-9; J: TRBJ2-3; size: NA; D: TRBD2
DNA: TGCGCCAGCAGCCAAGGGGCTAGCGGGCCTTACAATGAGCAGTTCTTC; CDR3: CASSQGASGPYNEQFF; V: TRBV4-1; J: TRBJ2-1; size: NA; D: TRBD2
DNA: TGCGCCAGCAGCCAAGGGGCTCTCCGAGGCACCGGGGAGCTGTTTTTT; CDR3: CASSQGALRGTGELFF; V: TRBV4-1; J: TRBJ2-2; size: few; D: NA
DNA: TGTGCCAGCAGCGTTAGCGGGGGGAACACAGATACGCAGTATTTT; CDR3: CASSVSGGNTDTQYF; V: TRBV9; J: TRBJ2-3; size: NA; D: TRBD2
DNA: TGTGCCAGCAGTGAGCCGGGACATTTCTACGAGCAGTACTTC; CDR3: CASSEPGHFYEQYF; V: TRBV6-4; J: TRBJ2-7; size: once; D: NA
DNA: TGTGCCAGCGCTTTGGGGGACACTGAAGCTTTCTTT; CDR3: CASALGDTEAFF; V: TRBV2; J: TRBJ1-1; size: few; D: NA
DNA: TGTGCCAGCAGTTCACTACAGGGGGTGGCGTCTGAAGCTTTCTTT; CDR3: CASSSLQGVASEAFF; V: TRBV28; J: TRBJ1-1; size: NA; D: TRBD1
DNA: TGCGCCAGCAGCCAAGATCGGACCCACGGAAACACCATATATTTT; CDR3: CASSQDRTHGNTIYF; V: TRBV4-3; J: TRBJ1-3; size: NA; D: NA
DNA: TGTGCCATCACCAGGGACCAGGCGACCGAAGCTTTCTTT; CDR3: CAITRDQATEAFF; V: TRBV10-3; J: TRBJ1-1; size: NA; D: NA
DNA: TGTGCCAGCAGTTTTTTAGGGCAAATCCAAGAGACCCAGTACTTC; CDR3: CASSFLGQIQETQYF; V: TRBV27; J: TRBJ2-5; size: NA; D: NA
DNA: TGTGCCAGCAGTTACTCAGGGGGCGATCAGCCCCAGCATTTT; CDR3: CASSYSGGDQPQHF; V: TRBV6-6; J: TRBJ1-5; size: NA; D: TRBD1
DNA: TGTGCCAGCTCACCGGGTCAAGAGACCCAGTACTTC; CDR3: CASSPGQETQYF; V: TRBV18; J: TRBJ2-5; size: NA; D: NA
DNA: TGTGCCAGCAGCCTCGGAGGACAGGCTAACTATGGCTACACCTTC; CDR3: CASSLGGQANYGYTF; V: TRBV7-6; J: TRBJ1-2; size: NA; D: TRBD1
DNA: TGTGCCAGCAGTTACTCGGAGGGGACCTCCGAGCAGTACTTC; CDR3: CASSYSEGTSEQYF; V: TRBV6-5; J: TRBJ2-7; size: NA; D: NA
DNA: TGTGCCAGCAGCTTATTGGGGGTGAGGGAAAAACTGTTTTTT; CDR3: CASSLLGVREKLFF; V: TRBV7-6; J: TRBJ1-4; size: NA; D: NA
DNA: TGTGCCAGCAGCATCTCCGGGACTGGGATGAGGGAGCAGTTCTTC; CDR3: CASSISGTGMREQFF; V: TRBV5-4; J: TRBJ2-1; size: few; D: NA
DNA: TGTGCCAGCAGGGTGACAGGGAGGGGCTACGAGCAGTACTTC; CDR3: CASRVTGRGYEQYF; V: TRBV5-4; J: TRBJ2-7; size: NA; D: NA
DNA: TGTGCCAGCAGCTCTCCGGGAGCAATGAACACTGAAGCTTTCTTT; CDR3: CASSSPGAMNTEAFF; V: TRBV5-6; J: TRBJ1-1; size: NA; D: NA
DNA: TGCGCCAGCAGACCAGGGGCGATTGGGACAGGGGATGAAAAACTGTTTTTT; CDR3: CASRPGAIGTGDEKLFF; V: TRBV5-1; J: TRBJ1-4; size: NA; D: TRBD1
DNA: TGTGCCAGCCAGGGAGGCACAGATACGCAGTATTTT; CDR3: CASQGGTDTQYF; V: TRBV2; J: TRBJ2-3; size: NA; D: NA
DNA: TGCGCCAGCAGCTCGACAGGGGATTCCTACGAGCAGTACTTC; CDR3: CASSSTGDSYEQYF; V: TRBV5-1; J: TRBJ2-7; size: NA; D: TRBD1
DNA: TGTGCCAGCAGCCCACAGGGGTGGGTGGACAATGAGCAGTTCTTC; CDR3: CASSPQGWVDNEQFF; V: TRBV7-6; J: TRBJ2-1; size: NA; D: TRBD1
DNA: TGTGCCAGCACAAAGGGGTCTACCCCAGGTGCTGAAGCTTTCTTT; CDR3: CASTKGSTPGAEAFF; V: TRBV9; J: TRBJ1-1; size: NA; D: NA
DNA: TGTGCCAGCAGTGATCGGACGTTTCCCTACGAGCAGTACTTC; CDR3: CASSDRTFPYEQYF; V: TRBV6-1; J: TRBJ2-7; size: NA; D: NA
DNA: TGTGCCAGCAGCTTGACGCGGAACACTGAAGCTTTCTTT; CDR3: CASSLTRNTEAFF; V: TRBV5-6; J: TRBJ1-1; size: NA; D: NA
DNA: TGTGCCATCAGTGAGCCCTTGACAGGGGGCGGGGGCTACACCTTC; CDR3: CAISEPLTGGGGYTF; V: TRBV10-3; J: TRBJ1-2; size: NA; D: TRBD1
DNA: TGTGCCAGCAGCCAGGACAGTGCGAACACTGAAGCTTTCTTT; CDR3: CASSQDSANTEAFF; V: TRBV6-6; J: TRBJ1-1; size: NA; D: NA
DNA: TGCGCCAGCAGCCAAGATATTAGAGGGGGATTCTACGAGCAGTACTTC; CDR3: CASSQDIRGGFYEQYF; V: TRBV4-1; J: TRBJ2-7; size: NA; D: NA
DNA: TGTGCCAGCAGCCGGGATAATGAAAAACTGTTTTTT; CDR3: CASSRDNEKLFF; V: TRBV7-9; J: TRBJ1-4; size: once; D: NA
DNA: TGTGCCAGCAGTCCAGCGGGGGGGGAAAATTCACCCCTCCACTTT; CDR3: CASSPAGGENSPLHF; V: TRBV6-1; J: TRBJ1-6; size: NA; D: NA
DNA: TGTGCCAGCGTCGGGGAGGTTTATGGCTACACCTTC; CDR3: CASVGEVYGYTF; V: TRBV2; J: TRBJ1-2; size: NA; D: NA
DNA: TGTGCCAGCTCACAAAGAGCAGGGCAGGGGGTGAACACTGAAGCTTTCTTT; CDR3: CASSQRAGQGVNTEAFF; V: TRBV18; J: TRBJ1-1; size: NA; D: TRBD1
DNA: TGCGCCAGCAGCTTGGAGGTCGGCAGGACCATTCAGTACTTC; CDR3: CASSLEVGRTIQYF; V: TRBV5-1; J: TRBJ2-4; size: NA; D: NA
DNA: TGTGCCAGCAGCGGTAAAGGGCTTGCAGCGGGGGAATCGGAGGAGACCCAGTACTTC; CDR3: CASSGKGLAAGESEETQYF; V: TRBV7-9; J: TRBJ2-5; size: NA; D: TRBD2
DNA: TGCGCCAGCAGTTCCGGGACTAACACAGATACGCAGTATTTT; CDR3: CASSSGTNTDTQYF; V: TRBV4-3; J: TRBJ2-3; size: NA; D: TRBD2
DNA: TGTGCCAGCAGACGGGAGTTAAACACTGAAGCTTTCTTT; CDR3: CASRRELNTEAFF; V: TRBV25-1; J: TRBJ1-1; size: once; D: NA
DNA: TGTGCCAGTAGGCGGTACAGGGGATATAGCAATCAGCCCCAGCATTTT; CDR3: CASRRYRGYSNQPQHF; V: TRBV19; J: TRBJ1-5; size: few; D: TRBD1
DNA: TGTGCCAGCTCACCACCGAGTACAGGAGACACCGGGGAGCTGTTTTTT; CDR3: CASSPPSTGDTGELFF; V: TRBV18; J: TRBJ2-2; size: NA; D: NA
DNA: TGTGCCACCAGCAGAAGGACCTCGGGCACCGGGGAGCTGTTTTTT; CDR3: CATSRRTSGTGELFF; V: TRBV15; J: TRBJ2-2; size: NA; D: NA
DNA: TGTGCCAGCAGCCTGGACAGGGGTAGCAATCAGCCCCAGCATTTT; CDR3: CASSLDRGSNQPQHF; V: TRBV5-4; J: TRBJ1-5; size: few; D: TRBD1
DNA: TGTGCCAGCAGCTTGGCTCGGGCTGAAGCTTTCTTT; CDR3: CASSLARAEAFF; V: TRBV5-4; J: TRBJ1-1; size: NA; D: NA
DNA: TGTGCCAGCAGCCCGGCGGCGGGGGGTTTTTACAATGAGCAGTTCTTC; CDR3: CASSPAAGGFYNEQFF; V: TRBV5-4; J: TRBJ2-1; size: NA; D: TRBD2
DNA: TGTGCCAGTCTCCCCCGCAGGGGCATGTTGTCACCCCTCCACTTT; CDR3: CASLPRRGMLSPLHF; V: TRBV2; J: TRBJ1-6; size: NA; D: NA